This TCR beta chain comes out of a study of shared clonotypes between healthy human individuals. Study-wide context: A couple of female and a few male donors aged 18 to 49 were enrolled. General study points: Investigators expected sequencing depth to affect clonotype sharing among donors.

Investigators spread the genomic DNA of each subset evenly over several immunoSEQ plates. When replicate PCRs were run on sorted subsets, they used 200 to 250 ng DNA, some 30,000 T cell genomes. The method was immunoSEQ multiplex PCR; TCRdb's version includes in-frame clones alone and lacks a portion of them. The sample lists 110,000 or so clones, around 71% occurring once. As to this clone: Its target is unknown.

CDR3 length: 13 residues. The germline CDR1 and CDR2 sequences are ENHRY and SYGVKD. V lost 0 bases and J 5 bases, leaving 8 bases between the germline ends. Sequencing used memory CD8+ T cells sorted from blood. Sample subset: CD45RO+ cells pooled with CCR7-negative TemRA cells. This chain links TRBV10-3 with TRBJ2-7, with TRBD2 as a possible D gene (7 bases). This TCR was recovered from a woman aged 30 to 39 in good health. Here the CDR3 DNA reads TGTGCCATCAGTGAGTCCGGGGGGCACGAGCAGTACTTC. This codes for CAISESGGHEQYF.